This TCR beta chain appears in the sequencing data of a study of T-cell reconstitution after alpha-beta-depleted transplantation in children. For TCRbeta, the library was prepared with unique molecular identifiers. MiXCR, applied by TCRdb to the PCR reads, yields one record per CDR3 protein. The table lists approximately 250,000 distinct CDR3 sequences, about 25% of them singletons. This clonotype has a count of ten or more. Its antigen is not known. Trimming took 3 bases from V and 3 from J, leaving 8 bases between them. This CDR3 contains 12 residues. CDR1 is DFQATT, CDR2 SNEGSKA, per germline (reference sequence). Whole-study results and caveats: The origin of high day-60 TCRbeta diversity in some patients lay in surviving recipient T cells and thymic progenitors. A year post-transplant, T-cell counts and diversity derived mostly from newly produced T cells.

This chain joins TRBV20-1 and TRBJ2-5; no reliable D call. This TCR was sampled from a girl aged 2 to 9 with Fanconi anemia, due to receive a stem cell transplant. The sequenced sample was PBMCs, obtained before TCRalphabeta/CD19-depleted stem cell transplant. The CDR3 DNA sequence: TGCAGTGCTAGTTCTAGGGAAGAGACCCAGTACTTC. Its protein is CSASSREETQYF.